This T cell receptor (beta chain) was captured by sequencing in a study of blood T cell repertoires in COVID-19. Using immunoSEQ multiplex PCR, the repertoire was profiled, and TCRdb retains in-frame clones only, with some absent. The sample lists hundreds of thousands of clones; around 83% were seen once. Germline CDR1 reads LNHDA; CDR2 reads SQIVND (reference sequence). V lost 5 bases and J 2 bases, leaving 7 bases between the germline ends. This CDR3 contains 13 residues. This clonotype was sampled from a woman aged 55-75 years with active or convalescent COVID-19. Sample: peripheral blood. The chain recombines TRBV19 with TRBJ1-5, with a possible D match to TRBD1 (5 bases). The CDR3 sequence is CASSDSGNQPQHF. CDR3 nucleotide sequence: TGTGCCAGTAGTGACAGCGGCAATCAGCCCCAGCATTTT.